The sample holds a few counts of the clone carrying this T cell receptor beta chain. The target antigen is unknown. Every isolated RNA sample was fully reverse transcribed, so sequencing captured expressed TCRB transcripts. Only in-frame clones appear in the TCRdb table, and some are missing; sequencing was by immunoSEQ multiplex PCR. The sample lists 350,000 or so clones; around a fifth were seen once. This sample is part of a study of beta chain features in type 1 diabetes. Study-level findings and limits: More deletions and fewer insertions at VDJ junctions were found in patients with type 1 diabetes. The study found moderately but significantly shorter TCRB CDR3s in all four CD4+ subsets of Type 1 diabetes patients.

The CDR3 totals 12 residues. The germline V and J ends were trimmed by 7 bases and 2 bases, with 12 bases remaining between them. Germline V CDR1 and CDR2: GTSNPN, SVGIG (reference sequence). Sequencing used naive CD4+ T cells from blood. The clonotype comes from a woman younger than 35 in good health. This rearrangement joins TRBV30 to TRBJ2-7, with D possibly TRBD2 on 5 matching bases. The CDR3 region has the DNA TGTGCCTTTAGAGGGAATCCCTACGAGCAGTACTTC. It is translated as CAFRGNPYEQYF. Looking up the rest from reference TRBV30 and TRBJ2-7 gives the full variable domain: SQTIHQWPATLVQPVGSPLSLECTVEGTSNPNLYWYRQAAGRGLQLLFYSVGIGQISSEVPQNLSASRPQDRQFILSSKKLLLSDSGFYLCAFRGNPYEQYFGPGTRLTVT.